The 18 T cell receptor beta chains given below trace back to one sample, sequenced in a study of blood T cells in healthy people across ages. A sample-barcoded 5' primer and a J-beta primer mix were used in a second PCR of about 7 to 11 cycles. Via MiXCR, TCRdb re-called the 5' RACE reads, giving one row per CDR3 protein. The sample yields about 1.7 million distinct CDR3 sequences, about 30% seen once. Sequenced sample: blood. All receptors come from a woman aged 25 to 45 in good health.

J is TRBJ1-1 and V is TRBV14; the D gene is possibly TRBD1 (6 bases). V was shortened by 1 base and J by 4 bases, with 13 bases between the two germline ends. This CDR3 contains 15 residues. Germline V CDR1 and CDR2: SGHDN, FVKESK. CDR3: CASSQVTGKFTEAFF. DNA of the CDR3: TGTGCCAGCAGCCAAGTTACAGGGAAATTCACTGAAGCTTTCTTT.

This clonotype turned up a few times. This chain links TRBV5-4 with TRBJ2-5; 10 bases align to TRBD1. Germline V gene sequence: CDR1 SGHNT, CDR2 YYREEE (reference sequence). The CDR3 extends over 15 amino acids. Losses at the gene ends were 0 bases for V and 5 bases for J; bases not matched to a gene: 4. The CDR3 nucleotides are TGTGCCAGCAGCTTGGACTCGGGACAGGGGGAGACCCAGTACTTC. Its translation is CASSLDSGQGETQYF.

The chain links TRBV29-1 to TRBJ2-5; TRBD1 agrees at 10 bases. The CDR3 loop spans 13 amino acids. The germline V gene has CDR1 SQVTM and CDR2 ANQGSEA. Trimming took 3 bases from V and 2 from J; bases not matched to a gene: 0. CDR3 protein: CSVEGQGQETQYF. For the CDR3, the DNA is TGCAGCGTTGAGGGACAGGGGCAAGAGACCCAGTACTTC.

This sequence joins TRBV5-5 and TRBJ2-6; D is possibly TRBD1 (7 bases). Looked up from germline, CDR1 is SGHKS and CDR2 is YYEKEE (reference sequence). This CDR3 has 18 amino acids. V was shortened by 4 bases and J by 0 bases, with 17 bases between the two germline ends. The CDR3 reads CASSLSGGQHSGANVLTF. The CDR3 nucleotides read TGTGCCAGCAGCCTCTCCGGGGGACAGCACTCTGGGGCCAACGTCCTGACTTTC.

This clonotype was counted between two and nine times. The CDR3 nucleotides read TGTGCCAGCAGCCATACGGGACAGGTCCCCTACGAGCAGTACTTC. It is translated as CASSHTGQVPYEQYF. V usage is TRBV14 and J usage is TRBJ2-7, with 8 nucleotides matching TRBD1. The V gene end was trimmed by 3 bases and the J gene end by 2 bases; junction bases not matched to a gene: 6. The CDR3 runs 15 residues. Germline CDR1 is SGHDN and CDR2 is FVKESK.

About this clonotype itself: This clone may be a read error of a much larger clone one base away. The rearrangement joins TRBV7-9 to TRBJ2-5, with D unresolved. The V end lost 8 bases, the J end lost 11 bases, and 21 bases lay between the germline ends. This CDR3 contains 13 residues. Germline CDR1 SEHNR, CDR2 FQNEAQ (reference sequence). The CDR3 is CASHPARGNEQYF. DNA of the CDR3: TGTGCCAGCCACCCAGCCAGAGGCAATGAGCAGTACTTC.

The chain couples TRBV5-1 to TRBJ1-1, with D possibly matching TRBD1 (5 bases). The germline V gene has CDR1 SGHRS and CDR2 YFSETQ. The CDR3 is made up of 14 amino acids. V gave up 0 bases and J gave up 1 base, with 7 bases separating them. CDR3 amino acids: CASSLEDRNTEAFF. The CDR3 region has the DNA TGCGCCAGCAGCTTGGAAGACAGGAACACTGAAGCTTTCTTT. Full variable domain (missing parts from reference TRBV5-1 and TRBJ1-1): KAGVTQTPRYLIKTRGQQVTLSCSPISGHRSVSWYQQTPGQGLQFLFEYFSETQRNKGNFPGRFSGRQFSNSRSEMNVSTLELGDSALYLCASSLEDRNTEAFFGQGTRLTVV.

This clonotype was picked up a small number of times. A much more abundant neighbour one base away suggests this may be a read error. The CDR3: CASIVTGGEAQYF. Written as DNA, the CDR3 is TGTGCCAGCATCGTGACGGGGGGAGAGGCCCAGTACTTC. This sequence joins TRBV2 and TRBJ2-5, with 7 bases identical to TRBD2. There are 13 residues in the CDR3. Germline V lookup: CDR1 SNHLY, CDR2 FYNNEI. The whole variable domain, filled in from reference TRBV2 and TRBJ2-5, reads EPEVTQTPSHQVTQMGQEVILRCVPISNHLYFYWYRQILGQKVEFLVSFYNNEISEKSEIFDDQFSVERPDGSNFTLKIRSTKLEDSAMYFCASIVTGGEAQYFGPGTRLLVL.

A few counts support this clonotype. The chain's CDR3 is CASSPPETAYGYTF. The CDR3 region has the DNA TGTGCCAGCTCACCACCGGAGACAGCCTATGGCTACACCTTC. This rearrangement joins TRBV18 to TRBJ1-2, with D tentatively TRBD1 (5 bases). V lost 0 bases, J lost 4 bases, and 9 bases lay in between. In germline, CDR1 is KGHSH, CDR2 LQKENI. The CDR3 totals 14 residues.

This clonotype was detected many times. Germline is not matched at one junction end, which may reflect a read error. The rearrangement joins TRBV12-3 or TRBV12-4 to TRBJ2-3, with 8 bases lining up with TRBD2. The CDR3 extends over 10 amino acids. CDR3 sequence (DNA): TGCGCCAGCGGGGGAGATACGCAGTATTTT. Amino acid sequence: CASGGDTQYF.

This chain connects TRBV24-1 to TRBJ1-5; 8 bases are shared with TRBD1. CDR1 KGHDR and CDR2 SFDVKD come from the germline V gene. There are 15 residues in the CDR3. V lost 3 bases to trimming and J lost 4 bases; unmatched junction nucleotides: 4. This CDR3 reads CATSDPGQVNQPQHF. DNA for the CDR3: TGTGCCACCAGTGATCCGGGACAGGTTAATCAGCCCCAGCATTTT.

This clonotype turned up a few times. This sequence joins TRBV15 and TRBJ2-5; no definite D call. Deletions cut 0 bases from V and 2 bases from J, with 7 bases between. Germline lookup yields CDR1 LNHNV and CDR2 YYDKDF (reference sequence). This CDR3 is built from 14 residues. The DNA of the CDR3 is TGTGCCACCAGCAGAGATCCCAGTCAAGAGACCCAGTACTTC. Its translation is CATSRDPSQETQYF.

This clonotype was found a few times. The gene calls are TRBV5-1 and TRBJ1-2, with D possibly matching TRBD1 (5 bases). This CDR3 contains 15 residues. Germline V CDR1 and CDR2: SGHRS, YFSETQ. V was clipped by 3 bases and J by 8 bases, with 20 bases between them. CDR3 in DNA: TGCGCCAGCAGCTACGGTACAGGTGGCATTGGGGGCTACACCTTC. This translates into CASSYGTGGIGGYTF.

The chain has TRBV4-1 and TRBJ1-2; 8 bases match TRBD1. CDR1 and CDR2 (germline): MGHRA, YSYEKL. This CDR3 spans 15 amino acids. Germline trimming cut 2 bases from V and 8 bases from J; bases unmatched to any gene: 10. For the CDR3, the DNA is TGCGCCAGCAGCCAATTAGGACAGGGTTCACGGGGCTACACCTTC. This codes for CASSQLGQGSRGYTF.

In regard to this clonotype: Because the CDR3 is missing its conserved closing phenylalanine or tryptophan, this is likely a read error. The rearrangement uses TRBV20-1 and TRBJ2-5, with 9 bases matching TRBD1. CDR1 DFQATT and CDR2 SNEGSKA come from the germline V gene (reference sequence). J was trimmed by 5 bases and V by 6 bases; bases with no gene match: 7. This CDR3 spans 13 amino acids. CDR3 residues: CSADTGGKETQYC. For the CDR3, the DNA is TGCAGTGCAGATACAGGGGGCAAGGAGACCCAGTACTGC.

Ten or more counts support this clonotype. The CDR3 sequence is CASSPGTGGTQETQYF. For the CDR3, the DNA is TGTGCCAGCAGCCCAGGGACAGGGGGAACTCAAGAGACCCAGTACTTC. The rearrangement uses TRBV7-9 and TRBJ2-5, with TRBD1 matching over 11 bases. The trim removed 5 bases at V and 2 bases at J, leaving 7 bases unmatched. This CDR3 contains 16 residues. Germline CDR1 reads SEHNR; CDR2 reads FQNEAQ (reference sequence).

The V gene is TRBV12-3 or TRBV12-4, the J gene TRBJ2-6; TRBD1 agrees at 11 bases. The CDR3 extends over 18 amino acids. The ends lost 3 bases at V and 4 bases at J; junction bases unmatched: 8. DNA for the CDR3: TGTGCCAGCAGTTTCGGGACAGGGGGTTTCGCCGGGGCCAACGTCCTGACTTTC. It is translated as CASSFGTGGFAGANVLTF.

Regarding this clonotype: Being one base from a much bigger clone, this may be a read error. The chain links TRBV5-1 to TRBJ2-3; 8 bases line up with TRBD2. Germline V gene lookup returns CDR1 SGHRS and CDR2 YFSETQ. The CDR3 is made up of 15 amino acids. V trimming: 6 bases; J trimming: 3 bases; junction bases outside the gene matches: 9. The CDR3 region has the DNA TGCGCCAGCAACGCGGGGGGCTTAAAGACAGATACGCAGTATTTT. It specifies CASNAGGLKTDTQYF. Drawing the rest from reference TRBV5-1 and TRBJ2-3, the complete variable domain is KAGVTQTPRYLIKTRGQQVTLSCSPISGHRSVSWYQQTPGQGLQFLFEYFSETQRNKGNFPGRFSGRQFSNSRSEMNVSTLELGDSALYLCASNAGGLKTDTQYFGPGTRLTVL.